A single sample gave rise to the 7 T cell receptor beta chains below, sequenced in a study of CD8+CD57+ T cells in acquired aplastic anemia. The authors sequenced patients whose flow cytometry had shown CD8+CD57+ cell expansion. Genomic DNA served as template for TCR beta VDJ and CDR3 profiling. TCRdb re-analysed the reads in MiXCR, keeping a single row per CDR3 protein. The data contain about 190,000 distinct CDR3 sequences, roughly half of them singletons. Specimen: sorted CD4+, CD8+, or CD8+CD57+ T cells (not recorded which) from PBMCs. The receptors come from a human donor with aplastic anemia.

The chain joins TRBV15 to TRBJ2-7, with 9 positions matching TRBD2. The junction had 16 bases not matched to a gene; V was cut back by 4 bases and J by 6 bases. Germline values: CDR1 LNHNV, CDR2 YYDKDF (reference sequence). This CDR3 is 17 amino acids long. The CDR3, as DNA: TGTGCCACCAGCACTGAGAAGTACGGCGGGAGGGCCCGCGAGCAGTACTTC. It is translated as CATSTEKYGGRAREQYF. The variable domain in full, completed from reference TRBV15 and TRBJ2-7, reads DAMVIQNPRYQVTQFGKPVTLSCSQTLNHNVMYWYQQKSSQAPKLLFHYYDKDFNNEADTPDNFQSRRPNTSFCFLDIRSPGLGDTAMYLCATSTEKYGGRAREQYFGPGTRLTVT.

Points on this clonotype: A much bigger clone sits one base away, suggesting this may be a read error. Here the CDR3 omits its conserved ending phenylalanine or tryptophan, so a read error is the likely source. The chain uses TRBV3-1 and TRBJ2-5; TRBD2 aligns across 7 bases. The V and J ends lost 4 bases and 4 bases, in that order; junction bases with no gene match: 3. The length of the CDR3 is 13 residues. Germline values: CDR1 LGHDT, CDR2 YNNKEL (reference sequence). CDR3 coding DNA: TGTGCCAGCAGCCCTAGACTAGCAGAGACCCAGTACTTA. Translating it yields CASSPRLAETQYL.

This clonotype was counted many times. V usage is TRBV6-6 and J usage is TRBJ2-7; TRBD2 agrees at 10 bases. This CDR3 has 14 residues. CDR1 is MNHNY and CDR2 is SVGAGI in the germline V gene (reference sequence). The V gene end was trimmed by 5 bases and the J gene end by 2 bases; junction bases not matched to a gene: 3. CDR3: CASSLAGATYEQYF. The CDR3, as DNA: TGTGCCAGCAGTCTAGCGGGAGCCACCTACGAGCAGTACTTC.

This chain connects TRBV7-9 to TRBJ2-7, with unresolved D. Trimming took 1 base from V and 7 from J, leaving 8 bases between them. This CDR3 is built from 12 residues. The germline CDR1 and CDR2 sequences are SEHNR and FQNEAQ (reference sequence). The CDR3 coding sequence is TGTGCCAGCAGCTTAGTCAGGACGGAGCAGTACTTC. This translates into CASSLVRTEQYF. The entire variable domain, with the rest obtained from reference TRBV7-9 and TRBJ2-7, is as follows: DTGVSQNPRHKITKRGQNVTFRCDPISEHNRLYWYRQTLGQGPEFLTYFQNEAQLEKSRLLSDRFSAERPKGSFSTLEIQRTEQGDSAMYLCASSLVRTEQYFGPGTRLTVT.

The V call is TRBV10-3, the J call TRBJ2-2, with unresolved D. The CDR3 contains 16 residues. V lost 3 bases and J lost 1, with 12 bases in between. Germline V gene sequence: CDR1 ENHRY, CDR2 SYGVKD. The CDR3, as DNA: TGTGCCATCAGTGACGGTTTGGCAGGGAACACCGGGGAGCTGTTTTTT. This codes for CAISDGLAGNTGELFF.

For this clonotype: Relative to the germline gene, one junction end is altered; a read error may explain this. The gene calls are TRBV10-3 and TRBJ1-1; D not resolved. CDR1 is ENHRY and CDR2 is SYGVKD in the germline V gene. This CDR3 region has 13 residues. CDR3 DNA: TGTGCCATCAGCACAACTGGGAACACTAAAGCTTTCTTT. Amino acid sequence: CAISTTGNTKAFF.

There are a few counts of this clonotype. The V call is TRBV19, the J call TRBJ1-1; D uncertain. Per the germline V gene, CDR1 is LNHDA and CDR2 is SQIVND (reference sequence). The germline V and J ends were trimmed by 5 bases and 1 base, with 8 bases remaining between them. The CDR3 is made up of 13 amino acids. In nucleotides, the CDR3 is TGTGCCAGTAGTCAGAATGGGAACACTGAAGCTTTCTTT. It codes for CASSQNGNTEAFF.